The 20 T cell receptor beta chains given below trace back to one sample, sequenced in a study of blood T cell repertoires in COVID-19. The repertoire was sequenced with immunoSEQ multiplex PCR; TCRdb's copy has only in-frame clones and lacks some. The data hold 90,000 to 120,000 clones, with 60% to 85% observed a single time. Specimen: peripheral blood. These receptors were obtained from a man between 65 and 80 years old with acute or convalescent COVID-19.

This chain connects TRBV6-2 or TRBV6-3 to TRBJ2-7, with D perhaps TRBD1 (6 bases). V was pared by 1 base and J by 3 bases, with 13 bases between. The CDR3 runs to 15 residues. Germline V gives CDR1 MNHEY, CDR2 SVGEGT. Here the CDR3 DNA reads TGTGCCAGCAGTTACTTACGGACAGAGGACTACGAGCAGTACTTC. Amino acid sequence: CASSYLRTEDYEQYF.

This clone was counted between two and nine times. The chain has TRBV5-4 and TRBJ2-7; 7 bases align to TRBD1. The germline V gene encodes CDR1 SGHNT and CDR2 YYREEE (reference sequence). V trimming: 4 bases; J trimming: 5 bases; junction bases outside the gene matches: 9. The CDR3 spans 14 residues. Here the CDR3 reads CASSPPTGTNEQYF. CDR3 bases: TGTGCCAGCAGCCCTCCGACAGGGACCAACGAGCAGTACTTC.

V and J are TRBV9 and TRBJ1-6, with 9 bases fitting TRBD1. The germline V gene has CDR1 SGDLS and CDR2 YYNGEE. The CDR3 extends over 16 amino acids. The junction had 7 bases not matched to a gene; V was cut back by 2 bases and J by 7 bases. The CDR3 bases are TGTGCCAGCAGCGTCCATCGGACAGGGGCCAATTCACCCCTCCACTTT. Its translation: CASSVHRTGANSPLHF.

The gene calls are TRBV19 and TRBJ2-1, with a weak D call TRBD2 (6 bases). Germline CDR1 is LNHDA and CDR2 is SQIVND (reference sequence). The CDR3 is 11 residues long. V dropped 4 bases and J dropped 8 bases, with 6 bases sitting between them. CDR3 residues: CASSRRDEQFF. CDR3 nucleotides: TGTGCCAGTAGTAGGAGGGATGAGCAGTTCTTC.

CDR3 coding DNA: TGCGCCAGCAGCTTGGCCAAACCGGGCGAGCAGTACTTC. Translated, it gives CASSLAKPGEQYF. The chain is built from TRBV5-1 and TRBJ2-7, with D hard to call. The germline gives CDR1 SGHRS, CDR2 YFSETQ. The CDR3 loop spans 13 amino acids. V lost 0 bases and J 6 bases, leaving 10 bases between the germline ends.

This clone was counted between two and nine times. This rearrangement joins TRBV7-2 to TRBJ1-1; perhaps TRBD1 as D (6 bases). Looked up from germline, CDR1 is SGHTA and CDR2 is FQGNSA. V was clipped by 5 bases and J by 1 base, with 14 bases between them. The CDR3 is made up of 15 amino acids. CDR3 region: CASSPSWGQNTEAFF. In DNA, the CDR3 is TGTGCCAGCAGCCCTAGCTGGGGACAGAACACTGAAGCTTTCTTT.

V is TRBV11-1 and J is TRBJ2-2; D is undetermined. The ends were cut back, 5 bases at V and 6 bases at J, with 7 bases in the middle. This CDR3 comprises 12 residues. Per the germline V gene, CDR1 is SGHAT and CDR2 is FQDESV (reference sequence). The CDR3 nucleotides are TGTGCCAGCAGCCCTAGACCCGGGGAGCTGTTTTTT. Residues: CASSPRPGELFF. Full variable domain (outside the CDR3, taken from reference TRBV11-1 and TRBJ2-2): EAEVAQSPRYKITEKSQAVAFWCDPISGHATLYWYRQILGQGPELLVQFQDESVVDDSQLPKDRFSAERLKGVDSTLKIQPAELGDSAMYLCASSPRPGELFFGEGSRLTVL.

This clone was observed a single time. This rearrangement joins TRBV21-1 to TRBJ2-7; the table's D call TRBD2 went unverified against the DNA. TRBV21-1 is given as a pseudogene. There are 16 residues in the CDR3. The CDR3 region is CASSKGYGGESYEQYF. DNA for the CDR3: TGTGCCAGCAGCAAAGGCTATGGGGGGGAGTCCTACGAGCAGTACTTC.

A few counts support this clone. The J gene is TRBJ2-5, the V gene TRBV18; 9 nucleotides line up with TRBD2. Germline CDR1 and CDR2: KGHSH and LQKENI. CDR3 length equals 15 residues. The ends lost 1 base at V and 3 bases at J; junction bases unmatched: 3. The CDR3 spells CASSPQAGGEETQYF. The CDR3, as DNA: TGTGCCAGCTCACCACAAGCGGGGGGAGAAGAGACCCAGTACTTC.

V gene TRBV18 combines with J gene TRBJ2-1; unclear D gene. The germline V and J ends were trimmed by 2 bases and 5 bases, with 7 bases remaining between them. The germline V gene has CDR1 KGHSH and CDR2 LQKENI. The CDR3 runs to 13 residues. The CDR3 DNA sequence: TGTGCCAGCTCACCAAACGGAGACAATGAGCAGTTCTTC. It encodes CASSPNGDNEQFF.

This clone was counted between two and nine times. Here the CDR3 reads CASSPRLAGNEQFF. CDR3 in DNA: TGTGCCAGCAGCCCCCGACTAGCAGGCAATGAGCAGTTCTTC. The chain uses TRBV9 and TRBJ2-1; 7 bases are a match to TRBD2. The CDR3 sequence is 14 residues long. Germline V gene lookup returns CDR1 SGDLS and CDR2 YYNGEE. V was pared by 4 bases and J by 6 bases, with 7 bases of the junction left unmatched.

In this sample, this clone turned up once. V usage is TRBV6-5 and J usage is TRBJ1-4, with D hard to call. Germline-derived CDR1 and CDR2 are MNHEY and SVGAGI. The ends were cut back, 2 bases at V and 8 bases at J, with 9 bases in the middle. This CDR3 is 13 amino acids long. The CDR3, as DNA: TGTGCCAGCAGTTACGAGCCTTTAGAAAAACTGTTTTTT. Translating gives CASSYEPLEKLFF.

This clone has only one observation. V gene TRBV5-5 combines with J gene TRBJ2-5; tentative D call: TRBD1 (6 bases). Germline CDR1 is SGHKS and CDR2 is YYEKEE (reference sequence). The CDR3 sequence is 13 residues long. V lost 2 bases, J lost 3 bases, and 8 bases lay in between. This CDR3 reads CASSFAGEETQYF. The DNA for the CDR3 is TGTGCCAGCAGCTTCGCAGGGGAAGAGACCCAGTACTTC. The full variable domain, with the rest looked up from reference TRBV5-5 and TRBJ2-5, is DAGVTQSPTHLIKTRGQQVTLRCSPISGHKSVSWYQQVLGQGPQFIFQYYEKEERGRGNFPDRFSARQFPNYSSELNVNALLLGDSALYLCASSFAGEETQYFGPGTRLLVL.

For the CDR3, the DNA is TGTGCCATCAGTGCCGGGATCCCCAATCAGCCCCAGCATTTT. Its translation: CAISAGIPNQPQHF. The chain is built from TRBV10-3 and TRBJ1-5; D unresolved. V gave up 4 bases and J gave up 3 bases, with 10 bases separating them. Germline V gives CDR1 ENHRY, CDR2 SYGVKD. The CDR3 extends over 14 amino acids.

CDR3 bases: TGTGCCAGCAGTTACTCGGGACAGGGGGCAGGTGAAGCTTTCTTT. Its protein is CASSYSGQGAGEAFF. The chain uses TRBV6-5 and TRBJ1-1, with TRBD1 matching over 12 bases. CDR3 length equals 15 residues. Germline assignment: CDR1 MNHEY and CDR2 SVGAGI. Trimming removed 0 bases from V and 7 bases from J; junction bases left unmatched: 3.

This chain joins TRBV18 and TRBJ2-2; 9 bases are a match to TRBD1. V dropped 6 bases and J dropped 6; count of bases not matched to a gene: 14. This CDR3 contains 17 residues. The germline V gene encodes CDR1 KGHSH and CDR2 LQKENI. The CDR3 loop is CASSRDRADQFAGELFF. As DNA, the CDR3 is TGTGCCAGCTCGAGGGACAGGGCCGACCAATTCGCCGGGGAGCTGTTTTTT.

The chain uses TRBV14 and TRBJ2-3; 8 bases fit TRBD1. This CDR3 comprises 16 residues. Germline CDR1 and CDR2: SGHDN and FVKESK. The V gene end was trimmed by 4 bases and the J gene end by 2 bases; junction bases not matched to a gene: 8. The CDR3 DNA sequence: TGTGCCAGCAGCCCCCGGGACAGGTCCTTCACAGATACGCAGTATTTT. Amino acids: CASSPRDRSFTDTQYF. Looking up the rest from reference TRBV14 and TRBJ2-3 gives the full variable domain: EAGVTQFPSHSVIEKGQTVTLRCDPISGHDNLYWYRRVMGKEIKFLLHFVKESKQDESGMPNNRFLAERTGGTYSTLKVQPAELEDSGVYFCASSPRDRSFTDTQYFGPGTRLTVL.

The chain couples TRBV23-1 to TRBJ1-5; 7 bases map to TRBD1. Being an ORF, TRBV23-1 has a function that is uncertain. V gave up 10 bases and J gave up 5 bases; unmatched junction bases: 8. The CDR3 has 13 residues. The CDR3 region is CATEGTDDQPQHF. In DNA, the CDR3 is TGCGCCACCGAAGGGACAGACGATCAGCCCCAGCATTTT.

The chain links TRBV18 to TRBJ2-7; TRBD2 matches 8 bases. The trim removed 4 bases at V and 4 bases at J, leaving 9 bases unmatched. The CDR3 is made up of 15 amino acids. The V gene's germline CDR1 is KGHSH and CDR2 LQKENI. The CDR3 nucleotides are TGTGCCAGCTCACTTCGGGGGGGCCGCGGGTACGAGCAGTACTTC. It encodes CASSLRGGRGYEQYF.

There are a few counts of this clone. This sequence joins TRBV5-8 and TRBJ1-6, with D perhaps matching TRBD1 (5 bases). Germline CDR1 is SGHTS and CDR2 is YDEGEE. The germline V and J ends were trimmed by 2 bases and 14 bases, with 11 bases remaining between them. There are 12 residues in the CDR3. CDR3 bases: TGTGCCAGCAGCTTAGCGGGGGGGACCCTCCACTTT. Its translation: CASSLAGGTLHF. Based on the CDR3 plus reference TRBV5-8 and TRBJ1-6, the full variable domain is EAGVTQSPTHLIKTRGQQATLRCSPISGHTSVYWYQQALGLGLQFLLWYDEGEERNRGNFPPRFSGRQFPNYSSELNVNALELEDSALYLCASSLAGGTLHFGNGTRLTVT.